This T cell receptor (beta chain) was profiled in a study of blood T cell repertoires in COVID-19. Study at large: Both acute and convalescent COVID-19 samples were obtained from the United States, Italy and Spain.

How the authors handled the data: Amplifying reference gene primers gave estimates of nucleated cell counts. The table came from immunoSEQ multiplex PCR; TCRdb's copy has only in-frame clones and leaves some out. V and J calls and clone size are given by that table; D and trimming were obtained from the DNA. The sample lists around 28,000 clones; approximately 92% were seen once. Germline V CDR1 and CDR2: SGHRS, YFSETQ. Trimming removed 2 bases at V and 1 base at J, with 9 bases between. CDR3 length equals 15 residues. The chain carries TRBV5-1 and TRBJ2-2; the D is unclear. The material sequenced was peripheral blood. The sequence was collected from a human donor with acute or convalescent COVID-19. The donor label of this sample is uncertain. CDR3 amino acids: CASSLEAKNTGELFF. As DNA, the CDR3 is TGCGCCAGCAGCTTAGAGGCTAAGAACACCGGGGAGCTGTTTTTT.